Included here is one T cell receptor (beta chain) sequence, with context. Its antigen has not been determined. No clone much larger than this one lies a single base away; base qualities are absent. These data belong to a study of identical twins listed by TCRdb under 2016. Study-wide context: To test whether fetal clonotypes persist, this study deep-sequenced TCR alpha and beta repertoires from monozygotic twins, from unrelated adults of various ages, and from cord blood. To rule out contamination, replicate twin experiments were performed at different times with different library preparation protocols. General study outcomes and caveats: In monozygotic twins, out-of-frame TCR alpha sharing was systematically underestimated by recombination models, although the models agreed with sharing between unrelated individuals. Compared with coincidental sharing between unrelated individuals, an excess of low generation-probability sequences was observed among out-of-frame TCR alpha sequences shared between twins. Abundant cord blood beta clonotypes carried fewer insertions; young adult naive repertoires showed a weaker similar trend, while memory repertoires showed none. The excess sharing between twins in beta out-of-frame sequences was weaker because fewer shared sequences reduced the signal-to-noise ratio. Invariant T cells such as MAIT and iNKT could partly confound zero-insertion analyses, although diverse VJ usage argued against such confounding for most clonotypes. Conclusions relied on cross-sectional statistical analysis, since the same donors could not be followed over many years.

Taken from cysteine to phenylalanine, the CDR3 has 15 residues. Kept here is only the CDR3 DNA, which spans 45 bases and is read in frame from base 1. Clipping removes 6 bases from V and 7 bases from J, with 11 as the unmatched junction base count. CDR1 and CDR2, per the germline V gene, are SGHTA and FQGNSA. The method behind the library was 5' RACE. Instrument used: Illumina HiSeq 2000. A universal primer binding site was added through template switching, and the final cDNA carried a unique molecular identifier so that TCR cDNA molecules could be counted accurately. Specific primers in the conserved constant-segment region were used to synthesize first-strand cDNA for the TCR alpha and beta chains. To control for contamination, every cDNA library carried two barcodes: a SMART-Mk sample barcode plus Illumina barcodes. TruSeq adapter sequences and Illumina sample barcodes were added in two successive PCR steps. TCR alpha and beta cDNA libraries were sequenced on the Illumina HiSeq platform with custom primers. Processing in the source paper ran as follows. Unique molecular identifiers were extracted from raw reads with MiGEC, and CDR3 positions were determined with MiXCR. Recombination models were inferred per individual with the repgenHMM and IGoR tools using an EM algorithm. Shared clonotype analysis was performed with the tcR package in R, normalizing sharing by the product of cloneset sizes. To study raw recombination free of thymic and clonal selection effects, out-of-frame nonproductive sequences were analyzed. Using fastp trimming at Q25 and MiXCR clonotype assembly, TCRdb reanalyzed the public sequencing data and kept in-frame beta chains. One record per CDR3 amino acid sequence lists the most common genes and DNA. The V and J calls reflect TCRdb's pipeline rather than the authors' work. A total of about 660,000 distinct CDR3 sequences appear in this sample, over 8.5% of them only once. The ten most abundant clones make up 0.75% to 1% of the sample.

Every donor was a healthy Caucasian. Three pairs of female monozygotic twins, all aged roughly 18 to 29 years, were included in the twin cohort. The RNA used for TCR libraries was isolated from peripheral blood mononuclear cells. The same data also contributed to another study, on yellow fever vaccine responses in identical twins. As described in the second report: According to the authors, the vaccine-induced T cell response in identical twins seemed to be partly convergent and partly specific to each individual. In the study, vaccine-responding T cell clones were precisely tracked in identical twins.

The sample taken for sequencing was PBMCs. The source of this sequence is a woman aged 18 to 35 in good health. The chain is assembled from TRBV7-2 and TRBJ2-7, with 11 middle bases fitting TRBD1. The DNA sequence reads TGTGCCAGCAGTTTTAACACCGGGACAGGGGGAGAGCAGTACTTC. This gives the protein CASSFNTGTGGEQYF.